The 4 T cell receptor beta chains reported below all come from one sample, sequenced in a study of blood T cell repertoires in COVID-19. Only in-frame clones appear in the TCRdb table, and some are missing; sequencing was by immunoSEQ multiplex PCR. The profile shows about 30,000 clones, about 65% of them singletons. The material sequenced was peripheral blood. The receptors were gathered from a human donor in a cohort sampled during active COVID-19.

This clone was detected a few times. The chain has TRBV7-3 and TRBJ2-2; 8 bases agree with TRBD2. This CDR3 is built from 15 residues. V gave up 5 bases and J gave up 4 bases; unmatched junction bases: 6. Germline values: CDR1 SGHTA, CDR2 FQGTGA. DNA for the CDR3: TGTGCCAGCAGCCGAAGCGGGGGAGGCACCGGGGAGCTGTTTTTT. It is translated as CASSRSGGGTGELFF. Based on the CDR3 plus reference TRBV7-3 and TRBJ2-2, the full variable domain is GAGVSQTPSNKVTEKGKYVELRCDPISGHTALYWYRQSLGQGPEFLIYFQGTGAADDSGLPNDRFFAVRPEGSVSTLKIQRTERGDSAVYLCASSRSGGGTGELFFGEGSRLTVL.

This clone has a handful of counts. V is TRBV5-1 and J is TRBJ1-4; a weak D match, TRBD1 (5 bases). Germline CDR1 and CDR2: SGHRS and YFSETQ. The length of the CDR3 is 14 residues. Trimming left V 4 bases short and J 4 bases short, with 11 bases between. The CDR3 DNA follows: TGCGCCAGCAGCCCCTGGGGCCTTAATGAAAAACTGTTTTTT. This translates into CASSPWGLNEKLFF.

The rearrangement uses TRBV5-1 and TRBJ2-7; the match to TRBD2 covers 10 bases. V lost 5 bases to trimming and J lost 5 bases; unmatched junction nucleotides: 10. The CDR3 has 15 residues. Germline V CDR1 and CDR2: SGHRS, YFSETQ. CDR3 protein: CASRVDSGRNNEQYF. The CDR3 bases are TGCGCCAGCAGAGTGGATAGCGGGAGGAACAACGAGCAGTACTTC.

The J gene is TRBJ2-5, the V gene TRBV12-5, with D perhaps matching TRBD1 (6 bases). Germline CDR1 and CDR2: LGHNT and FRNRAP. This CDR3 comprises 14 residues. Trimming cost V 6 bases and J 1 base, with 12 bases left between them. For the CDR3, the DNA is TGTGCTAGTGGACAGGACAGCACCCAAGAGACCCAGTACTTC. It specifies CASGQDSTQETQYF.